These T cell receptor beta chains were read from a single sample in a study of blood T cell repertoires in COVID-19. Produced via immunoSEQ multiplex PCR; TCRdb's table is partial and in-frame only. In the table there are nearly 80,000 clones, roughly four fifths of which are singletons. What was sequenced was peripheral blood. These receptors all come from a woman in her 70s with acute or convalescent COVID-19. The CDR3 runs from the conserved cysteine through the conserved F or W. Each record gives: D gene, clone size, J gene, V gene, CDR3 protein, CDR3 DNA. D genes are given only for firm matches. A clone size is listed for some rows: how often the clone was seen (once, few, many), or a class if it is expanded.

.,.,TRBJ1-1,TRBV9,CASSPVVPVNTEAFF,TGTGCCAGCAGCCCCGTTGTTCCGGTGAACACTGAAGCTTTCTTT
.,.,TRBJ1-4,TRBV3-1/TRBV3-2,CASSQAGSNEKLFF,TGTGCCAGCAGCCAAGCGGGGAGTAATGAAAAACTGTTTTTT
TRBD1,once,TRBJ1-5,TRBV5-1,CASSPGQGGNQPQHF,TGCGCCAGCAGCCCGGGACAGGGAGGCAATCAGCCCCAGCATTTT
.,few,TRBJ2-5,TRBV5-6,CASRHSTGKETQYF,TGTGCCAGCAGACATAGCACAGGGAAAGAGACCCAGTACTTC
TRBD2,.,TRBJ2-3,TRBV7-2,CASSFTSGIVTDTQYF,TGTGCCAGCAGCTTCACTAGCGGAATAGTCACAGATACGCAGTATTTT
TRBD1,.,TRBJ2-5,TRBV5-1,CASTLQGARGETQYF,TGCGCCAGCACTCTGCAGGGGGCGCGGGGAGAGACCCAGTACTTC
TRBD2,.,TRBJ2-2,TRBV9,CASSVGSGSITGELFF,TGTGCCAGCAGCGTAGGTAGCGGGAGTATCACCGGGGAGCTGTTTTTT
TRBD1,.,TRBJ2-3,TRBV14,CASSLPGQRFGTQYF,TGTGCCAGCAGCCTCCCGGGACAGCGATTCGGTACGCAGTATTTT
TRBD2,.,TRBJ2-2,TRBV19,CASMDWTSGRGSWGELFF,TGTGCCAGTATGGATTGGACTAGCGGGAGGGGGTCTTGGGGGGAGCTGTTTTTT
.,.,TRBJ2-5,TRBV27,CASSFLDGSGETQYF,TGTGCCAGCAGTTTTCTGGACGGGAGTGGGGAGACCCAGTACTTC
.,.,TRBJ1-5,TRBV4-1,CASSQELQGQPQHF,TGCGCCAGCAGCCAAGAGTTACAGGGTCAGCCCCAGCATTTT
.,.,TRBJ2-6,TRBV6-5,CASLPLASGANVLTF,TGTGCCAGCCTGCCTCTGGCTTCTGGGGCCAACGTCCTGACTTTC
TRBD1,.,TRBJ1-2,TRBV19,CASSMGQGGFGYTF,TGTGCCAGTAGTATGGGACAGGGAGGTTTTGGCTACACCTTC
.,.,TRBJ2-1,TRBV2,CASRGPGAVSYNEQFF,TGTGCCAGCAGGGGGCCGGGAGCGGTCTCCTACAATGAGCAGTTCTTC
.,.,TRBJ2-3,TRBV14,CASSLIWGRGADTQYF,TGTGCCAGCAGTCTCATCTGGGGCAGGGGCGCAGATACGCAGTATTTT
TRBD1,.,TRBJ2-2,TRBV29-1,CSAGDRGAGELFF,TGCAGCGCGGGGGACAGGGGGGCCGGGGAGCTGTTTTTT
.,.,TRBJ2-1,TRBV5-1,CASSLVASSGTGEQFF,TGCGCCAGCAGCTTGGTTGCCAGCTCAGGAACCGGTGAGCAGTTCTTC
TRBD1,.,TRBJ2-7,TRBV4-1,CASSQAGTAFSYEQYF,TGCGCCAGCAGCCAAGCCGGGACAGCCTTCTCCTACGAGCAGTACTTC
TRBD2,.,TRBJ2-2,TRBV3-1/TRBV3-2,CASSQVAGAAGELFF,TGTGCCAGCAGCCAAGTAGCGGGAGCGGCCGGGGAGCTGTTTTTT
.,.,TRBJ1-1,TRBV11-2,CASSLYSGDTEAFF,TGTGCCAGCAGCTTATATTCAGGGGACACTGAAGCTTTCTTT
.,.,TRBJ2-5,TRBV6-5,CASRVQGWETQYF,TGTGCCAGCAGGGTACAGGGATGGGAGACCCAGTACTTC
.,.,TRBJ1-1,TRBV28,CASSLGGLGVRAFF,TGTGCCAGCAGTTTGGGGGGTCTTGGGGTCAGAGCTTTCTTT
TRBD1,.,TRBJ2-7,TRBV6-5,CASSYLAGQGVGEQYF,TGTGCCAGCAGTTACCTAGCTGGACAGGGGGTGGGTGAGCAGTACTTC
.,.,TRBJ2-1,TRBV3-1/TRBV3-2,CASSLEGVLSYNEQFF,TGTGCCAGCAGCCTTGAGGGGGTCCTCTCCTACAATGAGCAGTTCTTC
TRBD1,.,TRBJ1-5,TRBV2,CASGTGWNQPQHF,TGTGCCAGCGGGACAGGGTGGAATCAGCCCCAGCATTTT
TRBD1,.,TRBJ2-5,TRBV2,CASTRQGYGETQYF,TGTGCCAGCACTCGACAGGGTTACGGGGAGACCCAGTACTTC
.,.,TRBJ1-1,TRBV11-2,CASSINPGGGAEAFF,TGTGCCAGCAGCATCAATCCCGGGGGTGGGGCTGAAGCTTTCTTT
.,.,TRBJ1-5,TRBV2,CASSDPGQPQHF,TGTGCCAGCAGTGACCCGGGGCAGCCCCAGCATTTT
TRBD1,once,TRBJ2-2,TRBV5-1,CASSLGQVANTGELFF,TGCGCCAGCAGCCTGGGACAGGTCGCGAACACCGGGGAGCTGTTTTTT
TRBD2,.,TRBJ2-7,TRBV2,CASSERGGGSAARNEQYF,TGTGCCAGCAGTGAAAGGGGCGGGGGTTCGGCGGCCCGGAACGAGCAGTACTTC
TRBD2,.,TRBJ2-3,TRBV3-1/TRBV3-2,CASSGLAGELDTQYF,TGTGCCAGCAGCGGACTAGCGGGAGAACTGGATACGCAGTATTTT
.,.,TRBJ1-1,TRBV6-5,CASSYSRGRNTEAFF,TGTGCCAGCAGTTACTCAAGGGGCAGGAACACTGAAGCTTTCTTT
.,.,TRBJ1-5,TRBV19,CASSIAIHLGQPQHF,TGTGCCAGTAGTATCGCGATTCATCTCGGTCAGCCCCAGCATTTT
TRBD2,.,TRBJ2-2,TRBV5-1,CASSLNLAVNTGELFF,TGCGCCAGCAGCTTGAATCTAGCGGTTAACACCGGGGAGCTGTTTTTT
TRBD1,.,TRBJ2-5,TRBV7-8,CASSIRDRGETQYF,TGTGCCAGCAGCATACGGGACAGGGGAGAGACCCAGTACTTC
TRBD2,.,TRBJ2-1,TRBV20-1,CSASTRRGTYNEQFF,TGCAGTGCTAGTACCCGGCGGGGGACCTACAATGAGCAGTTCTTC
TRBD1,.,TRBJ2-2,TRBV12-5,CASGLAWTGENTGELFF,TGTGCTAGTGGCCTCGCATGGACAGGGGAGAACACCGGGGAGCTGTTTTTT
.,.,TRBJ2-5,TRBV19,CASSSGSAGTQYF,TGTGCCAGTAGTTCAGGGTCTGCTGGGACCCAGTACTTC
.,.,TRBJ1-2,TRBV9,CASSVRSGARSYGYTF,TGTGCCAGCAGCGTACGATCAGGGGCCCGTAGCTATGGCTACACCTTC
TRBD1,.,TRBJ1-1,TRBV18,CASSPTGQLNTEAFF,TGTGCCAGCTCACCGACGGGACAGCTGAACACTGAAGCTTTCTTT
.,.,TRBJ1-1,TRBV5-1,CASSLTRDTEAFF,TGCGCCAGCAGCTTGACTAGGGACACTGAAGCTTTCTTT
TRBD2,.,TRBJ2-3,TRBV11-2,CASSRSGRETDTQYF,TGTGCCAGCAGCCGAAGCGGGAGGGAGACAGATACGCAGTATTTT
TRBD1,.,TRBJ2-7,TRBV20-1,CSASPARGRRSYEQYF,TGCAGTGCTAGTCCAGCTAGGGGGCGACGCTCCTACGAGCAGTACTTC
.,.,TRBJ2-5,TRBV18,CASSRDAGFQETQYF,TGTGCCAGCTCAAGGGACGCGGGGTTTCAGGAGACCCAGTACTTC
.,.,TRBJ2-5,TRBV3-1/TRBV3-2,CASSQSGHKETQYF,TGTGCCAGCAGCCAGTCGGGACACAAAGAGACCCAGTACTTC
TRBD2,.,TRBJ2-3,TRBV3-1/TRBV3-2,CASTPRSSGTSGGTQYF,TGTGCCAGCACCCCAAGGTCCTCCGGGACTAGCGGGGGTACGCAGTATTTT
.,once,TRBJ2-1,TRBV15,CATSRDASRAGNNEQFF,TGTGCCACCAGCAGAGACGCCTCGCGGGCGGGGAACAATGAGCAGTTCTTC
.,.,TRBJ1-1,TRBV5-4,CASSVVGTPHTEAFF,TGTGCCAGCAGCGTCGTCGGGACACCGCACACTGAAGCTTTCTTT
.,.,TRBJ2-7,TRBV27,CASSLRNGDEQYF,TGTGCCAGCAGTTTAAGGAACGGAGACGAGCAGTACTTC
TRBD1,.,TRBJ1-6,TRBV3-1/TRBV3-2,CASSRTGSDNSPLHF,TGTGCCAGCAGTCGGACAGGCAGCGATAATTCACCCCTCCACTTT
TRBD1,.,TRBJ1-2,TRBV12-3/TRBV12-4,CASSKQGGRGYTF,TGTGCCAGCAGTAAACAGGGGGGGCGGGGCTACACCTTC
TRBD1,once,TRBJ1-5,TRBV7-2,CASRLTGGPQPQHF,TGTGCCAGCAGACTGACAGGGGGCCCTCAGCCCCAGCATTTT